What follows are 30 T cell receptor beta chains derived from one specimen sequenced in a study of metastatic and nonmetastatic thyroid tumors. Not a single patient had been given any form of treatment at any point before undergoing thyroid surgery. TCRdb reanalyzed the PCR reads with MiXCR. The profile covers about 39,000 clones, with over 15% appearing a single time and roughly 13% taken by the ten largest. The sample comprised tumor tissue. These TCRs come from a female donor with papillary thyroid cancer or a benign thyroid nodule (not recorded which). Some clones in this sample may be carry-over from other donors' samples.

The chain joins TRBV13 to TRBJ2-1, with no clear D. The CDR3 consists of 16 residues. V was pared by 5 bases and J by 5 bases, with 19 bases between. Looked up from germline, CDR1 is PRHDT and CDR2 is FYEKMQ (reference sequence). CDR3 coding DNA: TGTGCCAGCAGCCCGCTTTTAGGGTCCCGTGACAATGAGCAGTTCTTC. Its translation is CASSPLLGSRDNEQFF.

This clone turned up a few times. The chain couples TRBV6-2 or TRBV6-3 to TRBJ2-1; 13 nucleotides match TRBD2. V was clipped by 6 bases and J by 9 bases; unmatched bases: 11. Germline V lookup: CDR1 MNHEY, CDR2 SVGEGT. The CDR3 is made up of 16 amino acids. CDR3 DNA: TGTGCCAGCAGCAGGATTAGACTAGCGGGAGGTCCTGAGCAGTTCTTC. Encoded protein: CASSRIRLAGGPEQFF.

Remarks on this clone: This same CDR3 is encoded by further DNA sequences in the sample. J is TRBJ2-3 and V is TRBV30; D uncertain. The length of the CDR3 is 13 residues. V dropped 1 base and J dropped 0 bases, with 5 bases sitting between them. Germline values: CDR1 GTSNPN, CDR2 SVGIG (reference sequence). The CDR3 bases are TGTGCCTGGAGTGGGATCAGCACAGATACGCAGTATTTT. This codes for CAWSGISTDTQYF.

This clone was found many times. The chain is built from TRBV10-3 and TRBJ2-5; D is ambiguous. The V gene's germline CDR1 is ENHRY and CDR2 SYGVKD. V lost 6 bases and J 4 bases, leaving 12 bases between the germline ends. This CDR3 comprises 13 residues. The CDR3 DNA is TGTGCCATCAGCCTGGCTGCCGTAGAGACCCAGTACTTC. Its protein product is CAISLAAVETQYF.

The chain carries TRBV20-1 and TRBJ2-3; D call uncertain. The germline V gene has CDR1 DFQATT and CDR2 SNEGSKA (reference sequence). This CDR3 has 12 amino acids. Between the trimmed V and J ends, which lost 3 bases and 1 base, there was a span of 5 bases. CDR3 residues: CSASLGTDTQYF. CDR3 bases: TGCAGTGCTAGTCTGGGCACAGATACGCAGTATTTT.

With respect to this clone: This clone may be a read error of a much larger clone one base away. In nucleotides, the CDR3 is TGCGCCAGCAGCTACGAGCGGGGGTCGGAGGCCCAGTACTTC. It codes for CASSYERGSEAQYF. This chain links TRBV4-3 with TRBJ2-5, with 8 bases that match TRBD2. Germline V gene data show CDR1 as LGHNA and CDR2 as YSLEER. J was trimmed by 9 bases and V by 5 bases; bases with no gene match: 11. The CDR3 spans 14 residues.

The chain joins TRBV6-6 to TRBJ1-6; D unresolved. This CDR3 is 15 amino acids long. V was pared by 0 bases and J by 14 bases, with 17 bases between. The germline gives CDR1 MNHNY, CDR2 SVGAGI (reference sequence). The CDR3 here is CASSYSRQPGGTLHF. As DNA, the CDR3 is TGTGCCAGCAGTTACTCTCGGCAGCCCGGAGGCACCCTCCACTTT.

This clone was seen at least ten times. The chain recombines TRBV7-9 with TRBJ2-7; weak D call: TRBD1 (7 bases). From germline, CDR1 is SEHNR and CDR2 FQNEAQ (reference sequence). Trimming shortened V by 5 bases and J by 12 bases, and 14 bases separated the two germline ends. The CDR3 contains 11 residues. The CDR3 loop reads CASSIDRDWYF. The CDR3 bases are TGTGCCAGCAGCATAGACAGGGACTGGTACTTC.

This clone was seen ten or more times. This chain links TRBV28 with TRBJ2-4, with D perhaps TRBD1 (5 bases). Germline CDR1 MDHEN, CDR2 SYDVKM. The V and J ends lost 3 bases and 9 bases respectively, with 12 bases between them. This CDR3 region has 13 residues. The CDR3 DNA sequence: TGTGCCAGCAGTTTCTCAGGGATGGGCATTCAGTACTTC. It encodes CASSFSGMGIQYF. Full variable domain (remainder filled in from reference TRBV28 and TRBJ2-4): DVKVTQSSRYLVKRTGEKVFLECVQDMDHENMFWYRQDPGLGLRLIYFSYDVKMKEKGDIPEGYSVSREKKERFSLILESASTNQTSMYLCASSFSGMGIQYFGAGTRLSVL.

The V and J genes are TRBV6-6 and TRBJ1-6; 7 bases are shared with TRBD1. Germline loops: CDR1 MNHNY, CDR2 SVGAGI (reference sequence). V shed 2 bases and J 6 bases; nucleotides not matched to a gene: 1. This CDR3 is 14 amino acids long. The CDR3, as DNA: TGTGCCAGCAGTTACAAGGGGGCTAATTCACCCCTCCACTTT. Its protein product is CASSYKGANSPLHF.

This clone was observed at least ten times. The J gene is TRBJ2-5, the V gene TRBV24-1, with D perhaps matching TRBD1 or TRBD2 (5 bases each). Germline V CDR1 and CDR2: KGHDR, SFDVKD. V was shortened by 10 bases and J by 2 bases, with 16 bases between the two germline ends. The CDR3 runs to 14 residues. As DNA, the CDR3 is TGTGCCACAGCCCACCCAGGGAGACAAGAGACCCAGTACTTC. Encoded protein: CATAHPGRQETQYF.

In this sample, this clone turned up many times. CDR3 DNA: TGTGCCAGCAGCTTAGTCAAGCACTATGGCTACACCTTC. Translated: CASSLVKHYGYTF. The V call is TRBV7-2, the J call TRBJ1-2; D not resolved. The germline V and J ends were trimmed by 1 base and 3 bases, with 6 bases remaining between them. The CDR3 length is 13 residues. The germline V gene encodes CDR1 SGHTA and CDR2 FQGNSA. Supplemented by reference TRBV7-2 and TRBJ1-2, the full variable domain reads GAGVSQSPSNKVTEKGKDVELRCDPISGHTALYWYRQSLGQGLEFLIYFQGNSAPDKSGLPSDRFSAERTGGSVSTLTIQRTQQEDSAVYLCASSLVKHYGYTFGSGTRLTVV.

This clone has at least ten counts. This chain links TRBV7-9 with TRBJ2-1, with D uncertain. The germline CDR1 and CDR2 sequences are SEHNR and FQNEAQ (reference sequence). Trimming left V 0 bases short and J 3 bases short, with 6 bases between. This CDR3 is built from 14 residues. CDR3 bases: TGTGCCAGCAGCTTAGCCTGGAGCTACAATGAGCAGTTCTTC. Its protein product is CASSLAWSYNEQFF.

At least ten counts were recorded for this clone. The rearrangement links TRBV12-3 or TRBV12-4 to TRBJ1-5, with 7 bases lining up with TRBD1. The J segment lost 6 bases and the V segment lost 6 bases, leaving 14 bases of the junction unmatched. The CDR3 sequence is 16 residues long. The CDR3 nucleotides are TGTGCCAGCAGGGCCTCGGTGGGCCCAGGGGGTCAGCCCCAGCATTTT. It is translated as CASRASVGPGGQPQHF.

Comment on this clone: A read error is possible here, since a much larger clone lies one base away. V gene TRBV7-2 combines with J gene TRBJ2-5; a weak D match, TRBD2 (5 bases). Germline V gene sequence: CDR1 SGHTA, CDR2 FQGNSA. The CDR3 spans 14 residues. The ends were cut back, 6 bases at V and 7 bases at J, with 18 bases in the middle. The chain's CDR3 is CASRRESLRGTQYF. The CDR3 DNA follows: TGTGCCAGCAGACGAGAGTCTCTCCGGGGGACCCAGTACTTC.

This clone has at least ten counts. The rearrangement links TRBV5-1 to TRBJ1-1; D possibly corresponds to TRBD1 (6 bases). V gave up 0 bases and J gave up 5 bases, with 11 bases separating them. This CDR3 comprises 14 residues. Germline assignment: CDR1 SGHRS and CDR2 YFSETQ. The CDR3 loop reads CASSLEQGRTEAFF. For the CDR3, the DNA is TGCGCCAGCAGCTTGGAGCAGGGGAGGACTGAAGCTTTCTTT.

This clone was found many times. The CDR3 loop reads CASRTTGTGGTEAFF. The CDR3 DNA sequence: TGTGCCAGCAGGACTACCGGGACGGGGGGCACTGAAGCTTTCTTT. This chain uses TRBV6-2 or TRBV6-3 with TRBJ1-1; a possible D gene is TRBD1 (5 bases). With 6 bases removed from V and 4 bases from J, the gap between germline ends came to 18 bases. In germline, CDR1 is MNHEY, CDR2 SVGEGT. The CDR3 contains 15 residues.

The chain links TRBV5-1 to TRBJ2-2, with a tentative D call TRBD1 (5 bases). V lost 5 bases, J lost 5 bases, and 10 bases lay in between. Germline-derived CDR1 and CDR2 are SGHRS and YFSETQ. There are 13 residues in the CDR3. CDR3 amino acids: CASRQEQTGELFF. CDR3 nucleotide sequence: TGCGCCAGCAGACAGGAGCAGACCGGGGAGCTGTTTTTT.

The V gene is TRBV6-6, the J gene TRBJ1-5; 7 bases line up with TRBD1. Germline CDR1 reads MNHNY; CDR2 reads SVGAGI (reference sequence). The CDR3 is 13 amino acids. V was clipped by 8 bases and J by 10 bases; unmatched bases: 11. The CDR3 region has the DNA TGTGCCAGCTGGGAACAGGGGCCAAGTCCCCAGCATTTT. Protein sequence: CASWEQGPSPQHF.

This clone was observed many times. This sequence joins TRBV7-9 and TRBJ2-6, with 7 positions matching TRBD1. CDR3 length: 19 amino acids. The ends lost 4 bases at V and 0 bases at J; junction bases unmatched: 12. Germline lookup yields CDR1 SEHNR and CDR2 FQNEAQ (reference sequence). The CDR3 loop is CASSSASGGWGSGANVLTF. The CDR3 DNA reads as TGTGCCAGCAGCTCGGCCTCAGGGGGTTGGGGCTCTGGGGCCAACGTCCTGACTTTC.

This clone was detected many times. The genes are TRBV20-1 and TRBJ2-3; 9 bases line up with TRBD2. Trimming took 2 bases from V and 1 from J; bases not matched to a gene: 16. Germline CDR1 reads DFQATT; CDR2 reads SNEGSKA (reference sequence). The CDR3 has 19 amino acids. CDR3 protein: CSARPMVGLAGTRTDTQYF. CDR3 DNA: TGCAGTGCTAGACCCATGGTGGGGCTAGCGGGGACCCGCACAGATACGCAGTATTTT.

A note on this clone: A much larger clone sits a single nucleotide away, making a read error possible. The CDR3 loop is CASSPDVGGSNQPQHF. The DNA for the CDR3 is TGTGCCAGCAGCCCAGACGTGGGAGGTAGCAATCAGCCCCAGCATTTT. The rearrangement links TRBV4-2 to TRBJ1-5; D uncertain. The CDR3 has 16 residues. Trimming stripped 4 bases from V and 0 bases from J, with 13 bases between. From germline, CDR1 is LGHNA and CDR2 YNFKEQ.

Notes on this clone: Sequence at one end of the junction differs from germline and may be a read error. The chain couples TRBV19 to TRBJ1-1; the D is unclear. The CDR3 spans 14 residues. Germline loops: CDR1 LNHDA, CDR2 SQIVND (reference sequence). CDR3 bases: TGTGTCAGTAGTATTAGAACAAGACACACTGAAGCTTTCTTT. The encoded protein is CVSSIRTRHTEAFF.

This chain's CDR3 is CSARDFYRGSLNEQFF. In DNA form, the CDR3 reads TGCAGTGCTAGAGATTTTTATCGAGGGAGCCTCAATGAGCAGTTCTTC. This rearrangement joins TRBV20-1 to TRBJ2-1; D perhaps matches TRBD2 (5 bases). CDR3 length: 16 residues. Deletions cut 0 bases from V and 6 bases from J, with 18 bases between. Germline V gene lookup returns CDR1 DFQATT and CDR2 SNEGSKA (reference sequence).

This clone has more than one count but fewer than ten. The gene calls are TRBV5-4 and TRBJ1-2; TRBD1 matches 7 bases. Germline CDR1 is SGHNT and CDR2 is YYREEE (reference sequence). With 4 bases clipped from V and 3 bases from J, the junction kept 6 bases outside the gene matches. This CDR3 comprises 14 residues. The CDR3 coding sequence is TGTGCCAGCAGCCGGACAGGAGGGGACTATGGCTACACCTTC. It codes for CASSRTGGDYGYTF.

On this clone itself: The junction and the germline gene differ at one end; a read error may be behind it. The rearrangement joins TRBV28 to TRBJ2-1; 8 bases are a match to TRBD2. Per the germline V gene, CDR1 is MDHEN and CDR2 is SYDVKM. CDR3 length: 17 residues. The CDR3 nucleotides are TGTGCCAGCGTCGTGGTGGCAGCGGGAGTGACCTACAATGAGCAGTTTTTC. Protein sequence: CASVVVAAGVTYNEQFF.

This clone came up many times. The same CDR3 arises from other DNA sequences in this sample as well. The CDR3 nucleotides are TGTGCCAGCAGTCGAACGCCGCGGACAGGGACCTACGAGCAGTACTTC. This sequence encodes CASSRTPRTGTYEQYF. The chain combines TRBV6-1 with TRBJ2-7; 8 nucleotides match TRBD1. The V gene's germline CDR1 is MNHNS and CDR2 SASEGT. This CDR3 has 16 amino acids. After removal of 5 bases from V and 2 bases from J, the junction contained 11 bases not matched to a gene.

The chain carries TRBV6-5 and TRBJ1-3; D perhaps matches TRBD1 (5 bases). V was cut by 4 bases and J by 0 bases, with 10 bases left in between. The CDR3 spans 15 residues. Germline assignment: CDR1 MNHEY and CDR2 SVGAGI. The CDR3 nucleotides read TGTGCCAGCAGTTCAGGAGACAGCTCTGGAAACACCATATATTTT. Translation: CASSSGDSSGNTIYF.

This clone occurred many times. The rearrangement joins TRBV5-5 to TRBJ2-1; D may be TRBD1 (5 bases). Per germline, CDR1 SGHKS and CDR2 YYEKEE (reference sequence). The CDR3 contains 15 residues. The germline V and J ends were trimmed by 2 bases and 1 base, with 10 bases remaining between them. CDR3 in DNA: TGTGCCAGCAGCTTTCAGGGTGGATCCTACAATGAGCAGTTCTTC. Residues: CASSFQGGSYNEQFF.

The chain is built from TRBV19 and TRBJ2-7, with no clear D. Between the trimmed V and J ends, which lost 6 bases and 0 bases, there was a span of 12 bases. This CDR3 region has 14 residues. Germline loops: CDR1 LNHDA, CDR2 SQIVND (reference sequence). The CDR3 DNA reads TGTGCCAGTAGGTTGACGGTGATCTCCTACGAGCAGTACTTC. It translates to CASRLTVISYEQYF.